This passage covers 24 T cell receptor beta chains from one sample sequenced in a study of blood T cells in healthy people across ages. A second PCR of roughly 7 to 11 cycles used a sample-barcoded 5' primer and a J-beta primer mix. TCRdb analysed the 5' RACE reads with MiXCR anew, one entry per CDR3 protein. The sample carries about 1,400,000 distinct CDR3 sequences, around two fifths recorded once. Sequencing was carried out using blood. The receptors were gathered from a woman aged 18-30 years in good health.

The rearrangement uses TRBV6-5 and TRBJ2-2; no clear D. CDR3 size: 15 residues. Per the germline V gene, CDR1 is MNHEY and CDR2 is SVGAGI. V dropped 7 bases and J dropped 3 bases, with 15 bases sitting between them. CDR3 sequence (DNA): TGTGCCAGCACCCCTCGTCCGATCGACACCGGGGAGCTGTTTTTT. Amino acids: CASTPRPIDTGELFF.

This clonotype was detected only a few times. This chain's CDR3 is CASSPTMSSSAETQYF. The DNA for the CDR3 is TGCGCCAGCAGCCCCACTATGAGTTCTAGCGCAGAGACCCAGTACTTC. The rearrangement uses TRBV4-1 and TRBJ2-5, with D perhaps TRBD2 (6 bases). V was trimmed by 4 bases and J by 4 bases, leaving 19 bases between them. The germline V gene encodes CDR1 MGHRA and CDR2 YSYEKL. The CDR3 loop spans 16 amino acids.

This clonotype was observed at least ten times. The chain uses TRBV4-1 and TRBJ2-6; D unresolved. The V gene lost 0 bases and the J gene lost 1 base, with 4 bases spanning the gap. Germline V gives CDR1 MGHRA, CDR2 YSYEKL. This CDR3 is 15 amino acids long. This CDR3 is CASSQEWSGANVLTF. As DNA, the CDR3 is TGCGCCAGCAGCCAAGAGTGGTCTGGGGCCAACGTCCTGACTTTC.

Many counts were recorded for this clonotype. CDR3 sequence: CASRTELQGNYEQYF. As DNA, the CDR3 is TGTGCCAGCCGGACGGAACTTCAGGGGAACTACGAGCAGTACTTC. The rearrangement uses TRBV2 and TRBJ2-7, with TRBD1 as a possible D gene (6 bases). CDR1 is SNHLY, CDR2 FYNNEI, per germline. Trimming left V 8 bases short and J 3 bases short, with 20 bases between. This CDR3 has 15 amino acids. Using reference TRBV2 and TRBJ2-7 for the parts outside the CDR3, the full variable domain is EPEVTQTPSHQVTQMGQEVILRCVPISNHLYFYWYRQILGQKVEFLVSFYNNEISEKSEIFDDQFSVERPDGSNFTLKIRSTKLEDSAMYFCASRTELQGNYEQYFGPGTRLTVT.

Written as DNA, the CDR3 is TGCAGCGTTGGCCCCAGACAGGGGGACGGCTACACCTTC. Its protein product is CSVGPRQGDGYTF. The rearrangement links TRBV29-1 to TRBJ1-2; 9 positions agree with TRBD1. Germline V CDR1 and CDR2: SQVTM, ANQGSEA. V trimming: 4 bases; J trimming: 8 bases; junction bases outside the gene matches: 8. This CDR3 has 13 amino acids.

There are a few counts of this clonotype. This chain joins TRBV3-1 and TRBJ2-5; 9 bases map to TRBD2. Germline V gene data show CDR1 as LGHDT and CDR2 as YNNKEL (reference sequence). J lost 5 bases, V lost 4 bases, and 5 bases had no gene match. The CDR3 extends over 14 amino acids. Here the CDR3 DNA reads TGTGCCAGCAGCCCCAGCGGGGGGCATGAGACCCAGTACTTC. This encodes CASSPSGGHETQYF.

This rearrangement joins TRBV12-3 or TRBV12-4 to TRBJ2-2, with 16 bases fitting TRBD2. The V segment lost 5 bases and the J segment 8 bases; nucleotides outside the gene matches: 5. The CDR3 runs 16 residues. CDR3 DNA sequence: TGTGCCAGCAGTCCGGGACTAGCGGGGGGGCCAGGGGAGCTGTTTTTT. It translates to CASSPGLAGGPGELFF.

The gene calls are TRBV29-1 and TRBJ2-7; 12 bases agree with TRBD1. The germline V gene encodes CDR1 SQVTM and CDR2 ANQGSEA. Trimming took 5 bases from V and 5 from J; bases not matched to a gene: 7. The CDR3 has 14 residues. This CDR3 reads CSVRGGQGANEQYF. In DNA, the CDR3 is TGCAGCGTTCGAGGGGGACAGGGGGCCAACGAGCAGTACTTC.

This clonotype has only a few counts. V gene TRBV3-1 combines with J gene TRBJ2-3; 8 bases align to TRBD2. J lost 0 bases, V lost 3 bases, and 2 bases had no gene match. This CDR3 comprises 15 residues. Germline CDR1 reads LGHDT; CDR2 reads YNNKEL (reference sequence). The CDR3 spells CASSQTSASTDTQYF. For the CDR3, the DNA is TGTGCCAGCAGCCAGACTAGCGCCAGCACAGATACGCAGTATTTT.

This sequence joins TRBV6-5 and TRBJ2-3, with no clear D. CDR1 and CDR2 (germline): MNHEY, SVGAGI. The CDR3 covers 16 residues. V was trimmed by 6 bases and J by 3 bases, leaving 19 bases between them. The CDR3 reads CASRATMEDGTDTQYF. The CDR3 nucleotides read TGTGCCAGCAGGGCCACCATGGAAGATGGAACAGATACGCAGTATTTT.

This rearrangement joins TRBV12-3 or TRBV12-4 to TRBJ2-1; 13 positions match TRBD2. V was clipped by 2 bases and J by 2 bases; unmatched bases: 6. The CDR3 extends over 18 amino acids. In DNA, the CDR3 is TGTGCCAGCAGTTTAAGGTTTGGACTAGCGGGAGCCTACAATGAGCAGTTCTTC. Encoded protein: CASSLRFGLAGAYNEQFF.

The rearrangement uses TRBV4-1 and TRBJ2-5, with TRBD2 as a possible D gene (5 bases). Looked up from germline, CDR1 is MGHRA and CDR2 is YSYEKL. The V and J ends lost 3 bases and 0 bases respectively, with 8 bases between them. The CDR3 is 14 amino acids. CDR3 sequence: CASSQFGDQETQYF. For the CDR3, the DNA is TGCGCCAGCAGCCAGTTCGGGGACCAAGAGACCCAGTACTTC.

This clonotype appeared a single time. This may stem from a read error, because a much larger clone lies one nucleotide away. The J gene is TRBJ2-4, the V gene TRBV29-1, with D uncertain. Near its end, the DNA agrees better with TRBJ2-7, so the J call may be wrong. CDR1 and CDR2 from the germline V gene are SQVTM and ANQGSEA. This CDR3 spans 12 amino acids. Here the CDR3 DNA reads TGCCGCGTTGGCGAGCGAAACAACGAGCAGTACTTC. Protein product: CRVGERNNEQYF.

Notes on this clonotype: Given a much more abundant clone one base away, this may be a read error. The chain couples TRBV20-1 to TRBJ2-7; TRBD2 agrees at 7 bases. V was pared by 5 bases and J by 12 bases, with 16 bases of the junction left unmatched. CDR1 is DFQATT, CDR2 SNEGSKA, per germline (reference sequence). The CDR3 is 13 amino acids. The CDR3 loop reads CSAPSGEAETRYF. The CDR3 DNA sequence: TGCAGTGCTCCAAGCGGGGAAGCGGAGACCCGGTACTTC.

The J gene is TRBJ2-3, the V gene TRBV3-1; 9 nucleotides match TRBD2. The length of the CDR3 is 16 residues. With V trimmed by 2 bases and J by 4 bases, 7 bases remained unmatched. CDR1 is LGHDT, CDR2 YNNKEL, per germline (reference sequence). The CDR3 DNA follows: TGTGCCAGCAGCCAATTAGCGGGGGAGTCCCCAGATACGCAGTATTTT. This encodes CASSQLAGESPDTQYF.

The V and J genes are TRBV6-4 and TRBJ1-2, with D maybe TRBD1 (6 bases). The CDR3 sequence is 15 residues long. V gave up 5 bases and J gave up 2 bases, with 15 bases separating them. Per germline, CDR1 MRHNA and CDR2 SNTAGT. The CDR3 nucleotides read TGTGCCAGCAGTCCCGAGGGGGGGAACAACTATGGCTACACCTTC. Protein: CASSPEGGNNYGYTF.

The chain combines TRBV7-9 with TRBJ1-2; 9 bases align to TRBD1. The trim removed 6 bases at V and 7 bases at J, leaving 6 bases unmatched. The CDR3 is made up of 13 amino acids. Germline lookup yields CDR1 SEHNR and CDR2 FQNEAQ (reference sequence). CDR3: CASRTTGGFGYTF. CDR3 nucleotide sequence: TGTGCCAGCAGGACTACAGGGGGCTTTGGCTACACCTTC.

This clonotype is a singleton in its sample. The V call is TRBV6-4, the J call TRBJ2-1; 9 bases fit TRBD2. The CDR3 length is 14 residues. V shed 6 bases and J 5 bases; nucleotides not matched to a gene: 5. Germline values: CDR1 MRHNA, CDR2 SNTAGT. The DNA of the CDR3 is TGTGCCAGCAGCGATAGCGGGAGAAACAATGAGCAGTTCTTC. This codes for CASSDSGRNNEQFF.

The gene calls are TRBV9 and TRBJ2-3; D assignment may be TRBD1 or TRBD2 (5 bases each). The CDR3 has 15 amino acids. The germline V gene has CDR1 SGDLS and CDR2 YYNGEE. Trimming pared 3 bases from V and 4 bases from J, leaving 15 bases between. Here the CDR3 reads CASSEGLALSDTQYF. In DNA form, the CDR3 reads TGTGCCAGCAGCGAGGGGCTAGCATTGTCAGATACGCAGTATTTT.

The chain couples TRBV4-2 to TRBJ2-7; TRBD2 matches 7 bases. This CDR3 region has 13 residues. CDR1 and CDR2 (germline): LGHNA, YNFKEQ. With V trimmed by 3 bases and J by 9 bases, 8 bases remained unmatched. CDR3 sequence reads: CASSQGDYQGQYF. DNA of the CDR3: TGTGCCAGCAGCCAGGGGGACTATCAAGGGCAGTACTTC.

The V and J genes are TRBV14 and TRBJ2-2; weak D call: TRBD2 (6 bases). Trimming removed 4 bases from V and 6 bases from J, with 15 bases in between. The CDR3 sequence is 15 residues long. CDR1 is SGHDN and CDR2 is FVKESK in the germline V gene. The CDR3 DNA sequence: TGTGCCAGCAGCCCCGGGACTTGGGGCTCCGGGGAGCTGTTTTTT. The encoded protein is CASSPGTWGSGELFF.

This clonotype was seen a handful of times. J is TRBJ2-5 and V is TRBV12-3 or TRBV12-4, with D perhaps matching TRBD2 (6 bases). V lost 5 bases and J 11 bases, leaving 24 bases between the germline ends. This CDR3 has 15 amino acids. CDR3 bases: TGTGCCAGCAGTCGCCCGGGACTCCTTAACAATGAGCAGTACTTC. Encoded protein: CASSRPGLLNNEQYF.

V is TRBV7-2 and J is TRBJ2-4; no clear D. The CDR3 length is 15 residues. V was pared by 2 bases and J by 6 bases, with 14 bases between. Germline V gene lookup returns CDR1 SGHTA and CDR2 FQGNSA. In DNA form, the CDR3 reads TGTGCCAGCAGCTTATCCACGCGGCCCCTAAACATTCAGTACTTC. Its protein is CASSLSTRPLNIQYF.

This clonotype showed up many times. The genes are TRBV3-1 and TRBJ2-7; tentative D call: TRBD2 (6 bases). Trimming removed 0 bases from V and 1 base from J, with 7 bases in between. CDR3 length: 14 amino acids. CDR1 and CDR2 (germline): LGHDT, YNNKEL (reference sequence). The CDR3 sequence: CASSQEGTSYEQYF. The CDR3 DNA follows: TGTGCCAGCAGCCAAGAGGGGACTTCCTACGAGCAGTACTTC.